Only one count was recorded for the clone carrying this T cell receptor (beta chain). The data were produced by immunoSEQ multiplex PCR, yet TCRdb's version contains in-frame clones alone and is incomplete. Here the sample spans around 300,000 clones, around 87% being singletons. Cohort assignment relied on participant-reported clinical history. These data are taken from a study of blood T cell repertoires in COVID-19. Across the whole study: Donors in the United States, Italy and Spain gave samples during acute or convalescent COVID-19.

Germline loops: CDR1 MNHEY, CDR2 SVGAGI. CDR3 size: 13 residues. V lost 2 bases, J lost 4 bases, and 8 bases lay in between. The clonotype originates from a woman aged 25 to 39 who had recovered from COVID-19. The sample comprised PBMCs or T cells enriched from blood (not recorded which). This chain connects TRBV6-5 to TRBJ1-1; tentative D call: TRBD1 (5 bases). CDR3 sequence: CASSYPGSTEAFF. Here the CDR3 DNA reads TGTGCCAGCAGTTACCCAGGGTCCACTGAAGCTTTCTTT.